The TCR beta chain under discussion was sequenced for a study of blood T cell repertoires in COVID-19. Study-level background: COVID-19 samples, acute and convalescent, were from the United States, Italy and Spain. In each case, the material was cDNA or gDNA derived from T cells, B-cell-depleted T cells, or PBMCs.

The CDR3 runs to 18 residues. The ends were cut back, 4 bases at V and 2 bases at J, with 23 bases in the middle. The germline V gene encodes CDR1 SNHLY and CDR2 FYNNEI. In the authors' methods: By means of reference gene primer amplification, nucleated cell counts were estimated. Using immunoSEQ multiplex PCR, the repertoire was profiled, and TCRdb retains in-frame clones only, with some absent. For V, J and clone size, that table is used; D and trimming come from the DNA. Found here are over 70,000 clones, roughly 91% of them singletons; the top ten hold over 5%. Recruited during active infection, patients (from Seattle) were subsequently followed longitudinally.

The TCR was taken from a man aged 18 to 30 with COVID-19, enrolled during active disease. Sequencing was carried out using peripheral blood. The chain joins TRBV2 to TRBJ1-2; tentative D call: TRBD1 (6 bases). CDR3: CASSVTKVNRERNYGYTF. DNA of the CDR3: TGTGCCAGCAGTGTAACAAAAGTTAACAGGGAAAGGAACTATGGCTACACCTTC.